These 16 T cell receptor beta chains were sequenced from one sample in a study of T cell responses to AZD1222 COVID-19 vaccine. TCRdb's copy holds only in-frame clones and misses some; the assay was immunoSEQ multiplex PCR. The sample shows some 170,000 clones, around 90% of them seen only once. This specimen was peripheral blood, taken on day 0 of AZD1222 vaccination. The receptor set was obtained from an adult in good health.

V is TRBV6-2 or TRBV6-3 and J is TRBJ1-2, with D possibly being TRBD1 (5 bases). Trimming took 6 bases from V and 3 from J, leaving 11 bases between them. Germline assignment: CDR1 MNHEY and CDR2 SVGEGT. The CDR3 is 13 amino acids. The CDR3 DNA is TGTGCCAGCAGCCCACAGGTGTACTATGGCTACACCTTC. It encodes CASSPQVYYGYTF.

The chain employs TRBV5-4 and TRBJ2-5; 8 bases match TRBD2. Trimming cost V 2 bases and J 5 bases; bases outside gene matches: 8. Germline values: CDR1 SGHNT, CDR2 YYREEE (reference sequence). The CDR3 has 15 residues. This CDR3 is CASSFAAGVMETQYF. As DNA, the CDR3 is TGTGCCAGCAGCTTTGCAGCGGGAGTGATGGAGACCCAGTACTTC.

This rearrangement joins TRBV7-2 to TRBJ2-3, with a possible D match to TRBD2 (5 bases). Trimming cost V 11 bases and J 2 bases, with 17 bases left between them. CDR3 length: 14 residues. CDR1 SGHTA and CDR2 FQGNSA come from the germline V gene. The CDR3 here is CAAGPPPPTDTQYF. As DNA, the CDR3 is TGTGCCGCGGGTCCCCCGCCCCCCACAGATACGCAGTATTTT.

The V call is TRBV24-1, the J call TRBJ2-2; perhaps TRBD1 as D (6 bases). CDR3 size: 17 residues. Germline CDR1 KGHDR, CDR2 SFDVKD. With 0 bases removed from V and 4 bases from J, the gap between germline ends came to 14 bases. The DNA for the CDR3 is TGTGCCACCAGTGATTTGCACCCAGGGGTACTCACCGGGGAGCTGTTTTTT. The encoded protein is CATSDLHPGVLTGELFF.

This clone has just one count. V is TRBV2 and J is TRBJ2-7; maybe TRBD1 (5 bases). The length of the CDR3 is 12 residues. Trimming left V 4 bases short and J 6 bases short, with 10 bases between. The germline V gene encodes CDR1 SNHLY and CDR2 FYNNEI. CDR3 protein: CASSVRVGEQYV. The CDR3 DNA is TGTGCCAGCAGTGTCAGGGTCGGCGAGCAGTACGTC.

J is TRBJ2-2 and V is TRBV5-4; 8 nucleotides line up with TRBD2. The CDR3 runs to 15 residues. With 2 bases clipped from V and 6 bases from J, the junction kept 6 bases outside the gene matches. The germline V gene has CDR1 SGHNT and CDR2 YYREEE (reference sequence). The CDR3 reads CASSLSRGGPGELFF. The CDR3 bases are TGTGCCAGCAGCTTAAGTCGGGGGGGCCCCGGGGAGCTGTTTTTT.

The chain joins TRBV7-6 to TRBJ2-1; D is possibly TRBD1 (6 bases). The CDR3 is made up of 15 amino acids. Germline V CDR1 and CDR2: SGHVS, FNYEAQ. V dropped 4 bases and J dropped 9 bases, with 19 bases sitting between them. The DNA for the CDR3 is TGTGCCAGCAGCTCGCCGACAGGTTCGGGTGGTGAGCAGTTCTTC. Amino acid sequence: CASSSPTGSGGEQFF. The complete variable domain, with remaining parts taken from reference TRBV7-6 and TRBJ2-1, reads GAGVSQSPRYKVTKRGQDVALRCDPISGHVSLYWYRQALGQGPEFLTYFNYEAQQDKSGLPNDRFSAERPEGSISTLTIQRTEQRDSAMYRCASSSPTGSGGEQFFGPGTRLTVL.

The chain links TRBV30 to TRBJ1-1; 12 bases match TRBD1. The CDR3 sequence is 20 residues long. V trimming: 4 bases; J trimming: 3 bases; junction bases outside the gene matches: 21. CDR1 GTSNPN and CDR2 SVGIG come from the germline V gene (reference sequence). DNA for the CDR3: TGTGCCTGGACCCCGCGCCGAACCGGGACAGGGGGCTTAGGATACACTGAAGCTTTCTTT. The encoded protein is CAWTPRRTGTGGLGYTEAFF. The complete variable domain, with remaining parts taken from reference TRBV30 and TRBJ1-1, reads SQTIHQWPATLVQPVGSPLSLECTVEGTSNPNLYWYRQAAGRGLQLLFYSVGIGQISSEVPQNLSASRPQDRQFILSSKKLLLSDSGFYLCAWTPRRTGTGGLGYTEAFFGQGTRLTVV.

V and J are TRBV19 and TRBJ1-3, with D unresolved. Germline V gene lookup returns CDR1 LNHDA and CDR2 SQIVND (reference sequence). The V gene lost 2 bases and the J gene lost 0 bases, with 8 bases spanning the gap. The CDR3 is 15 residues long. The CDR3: CASSIRQNSGNTIYF. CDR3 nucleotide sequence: TGTGCCAGTAGTATACGCCAAAACTCTGGAAACACCATATATTTT. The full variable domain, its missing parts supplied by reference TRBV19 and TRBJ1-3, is DGGITQSPKYLFRKEGQNVTLSCEQNLNHDAMYWYRQDPGQGLRLIYYSQIVNDFQKGDIAEGYSVSREKKESFPLTVTSAQKNPTAFYLCASSIRQNSGNTIYFGEGSWLTVV.

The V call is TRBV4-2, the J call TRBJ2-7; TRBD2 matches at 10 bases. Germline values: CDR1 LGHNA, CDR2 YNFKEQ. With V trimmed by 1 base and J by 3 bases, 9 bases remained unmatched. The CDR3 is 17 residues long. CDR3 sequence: CASSQGGSASGSYEQYF. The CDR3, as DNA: TGTGCCAGCAGCCAAGGTGGGTCGGCTAGCGGGAGCTACGAGCAGTACTTC.

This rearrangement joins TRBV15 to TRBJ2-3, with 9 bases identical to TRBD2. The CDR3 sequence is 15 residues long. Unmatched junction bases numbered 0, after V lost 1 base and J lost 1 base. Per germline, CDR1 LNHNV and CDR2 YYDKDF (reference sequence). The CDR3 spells CATSRGTSGTDTQYF. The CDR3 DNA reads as TGTGCCACCAGCAGAGGGACTAGCGGCACAGATACGCAGTATTTT.

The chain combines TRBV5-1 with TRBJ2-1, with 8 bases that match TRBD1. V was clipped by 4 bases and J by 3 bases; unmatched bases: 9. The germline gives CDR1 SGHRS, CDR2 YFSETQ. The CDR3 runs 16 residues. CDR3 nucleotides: TGCGCCAGCAGCGGCCTATGGACAGGGAGCTACAATGAGCAGTTCTTC. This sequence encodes CASSGLWTGSYNEQFF.

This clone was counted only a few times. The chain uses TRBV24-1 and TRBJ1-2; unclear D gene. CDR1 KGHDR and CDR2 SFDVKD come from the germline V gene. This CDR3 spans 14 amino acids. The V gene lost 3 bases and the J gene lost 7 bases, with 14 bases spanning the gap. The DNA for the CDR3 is TGTGCCACCAGTGATGACCCTTTTACTACTGGCTACACCTTC. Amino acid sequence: CATSDDPFTTGYTF.

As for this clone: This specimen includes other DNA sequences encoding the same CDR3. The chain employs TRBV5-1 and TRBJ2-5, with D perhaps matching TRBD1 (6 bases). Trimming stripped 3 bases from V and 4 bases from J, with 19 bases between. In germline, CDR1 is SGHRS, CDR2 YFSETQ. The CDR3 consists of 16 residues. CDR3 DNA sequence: TGCGCCAGCAGCTCTTCTGCAGGGGCGATTGGAGAGACCCAGTACTTC. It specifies CASSSSAGAIGETQYF.

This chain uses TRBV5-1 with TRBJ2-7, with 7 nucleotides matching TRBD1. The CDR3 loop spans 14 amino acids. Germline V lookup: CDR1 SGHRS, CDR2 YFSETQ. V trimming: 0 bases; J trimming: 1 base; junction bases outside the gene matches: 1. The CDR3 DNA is TGCGCCAGCAGCTTGGACAGGGGATCCTACGAGCAGTACTTC. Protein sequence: CASSLDRGSYEQYF.

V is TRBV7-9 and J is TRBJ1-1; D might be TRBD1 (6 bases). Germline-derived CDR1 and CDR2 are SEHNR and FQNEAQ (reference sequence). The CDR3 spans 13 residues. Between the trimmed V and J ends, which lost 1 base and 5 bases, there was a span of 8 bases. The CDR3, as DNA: TGTGCCAGCAGCTTAGGGGGGGCTACTGAAGCTTTCTTT. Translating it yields CASSLGGATEAFF. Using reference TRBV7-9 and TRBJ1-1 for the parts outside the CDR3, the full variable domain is DTGVSQNPRHKITKRGQNVTFRCDPISEHNRLYWYRQTLGQGPEFLTYFQNEAQLEKSRLLSDRFSAERPKGSFSTLEIQRTEQGDSAMYLCASSLGGATEAFFGQGTRLTVV.